The entry that follows covers one T cell receptor beta chain sequence. The specificity of this receptor is unknown. No base quality values were provided; no much bigger clone lies one nucleotide off. The germline V gene provides CDR1 SGHAT and CDR2 FQNNGV. The CDR3 covers 14 residues, taking in both the cysteine and the phenylalanine. Left in the record is the CDR3 DNA by itself, 42 bases read in frame from the first base. The germline V end is reduced by 6 bases and the J end by 4 bases; junction bases left unmatched: 7. The data were taken from a study of shared clonotypes between healthy human individuals (dated by TCRdb to 2018 to 2021). As for the study more broadly: A couple of women and three men aged 18 to 49 years were included in the cohort. For each donor, three plates each were used for CD4 naive and CD4 memory, two plates were used for CD8 naive, and one plate was used for CD8 memory. Blood TCR repertoires of a handful of healthy adults were deeply sequenced to estimate repertoire size and the extent of clonotype sharing between individuals. Libraries were prepared and TCR repertoires were sequenced by different laboratories using diverse techniques, in order to increase sequencing depth and limit assay-specific biases. Per donor, leukapheresis produced somewhere between about 0.8 and 9 billion PBMCs.

Study-level results and caveats: The genetic and exposure-history diversity represented was limited by the small number of donors. Pairwise subsampling led to the expectation that sequencing depth would affect the degree of clonotype sharing among donors. Sampling was limited to blood, and TCR repertoires in tissue likely differ from TCR repertoires in blood. Compared with non-shared clonotypes, the clonotypes found in all four sorted-subset donors had higher generation probabilities. Sharing across a handful of donors was observed for around 5% of naive CD4, under 4% of naive CD8, over 2% of memory CD4, and 0.4% of memory CD8 clonotypes. Even with the large sequencing depth, rarefaction of the sorted-subset datasets indicated that sequencing was incomplete. Larger estimated clonotype richness was generally found for naive subsets than for memory subsets.

TCR CDR3 regions were amplified from genomic DNA by multiplex PCR using the deep immunoSEQ assay. For each cell subset, the extracted genomic DNA was distributed evenly across all wells of several immunoSEQ 96-well plates, and each plate served as one replicate. For sorted subsets, approximately 200 ng of genomic DNA, equivalent to 25,000 to 35,000 T cell genomes, went into each replicate PCR. Purified libraries were measured with a Qubit 3.0 fluorometer, size-checked on a Bioanalyzer 2100, and measured again with the KAPA Library Quantification kit. Every immunoSEQ 96-well plate was sequenced on a separate single-read 150-cycle Illumina NextSeq 550 flow cell. On the study's bioinformatics: Because the immunoSEQ output held only junctional sequences and lacked quality scores, the filtering could not match the filtering applied to full-length reads. Sequences were annotated with PyIR, a Python wrapper for IgBLAST v1.9, using IMGT germline references to assign V/J genes and CDR3. Reads were removed for weak V/J assignments (E-value above 1e-6), missing CDR3, stop codons, out-of-frame junctions, or ambiguous translated residues. A V3J clonotype was defined by an identical inferred V gene, J gene, and CDR3 amino acid sequence. The percentage overlap between two repertoires was calculated by dividing the number of shared unique clonotypes by the size of the smaller repertoire. Richness of each repertoire was evaluated using RTK rarefaction, the Chao1 estimator, and Recon v2.1 estimates of unobserved clonotypes. Generation probabilities were computed with OLGA for all TCRbeta clonotypes obtained by the gDNA method from several donors. As stored in TCRdb, this immuneACCESS dataset retains in-frame rearrangements with V and J assigned. A fraction of the clones does not appear; measured against another copy, unresolved V genes explain less than half of the discrepancy, and the remainder lacks a known reason. V, J and clone size derive from that table, while D and trimming were established from the DNA sequence. The sample table holds roughly 500,000 clones, of which around 96% were seen once. Of the sample, approximately 0.06% is held by the ten largest clones.

The donors were healthy, HIV-negative adults who had no recently reported acute infections or vaccinations. Every donor was a Caucasian adult residing in Nashville, Tennessee, USA. CD4+ T cells were enriched by magnetic negative selection; naive cells were then positively selected on CD45RA, and the negative fraction formed the memory subset. After blood collection by leukapheresis, PBMCs were isolated using Ficoll-Histopaque density gradient centrifugation and then cryopreserved in the vapor phase of liquid nitrogen. Purity and quantity of every magnetically sorted T cell population were checked by analytical flow cytometry. Genomic DNA was isolated from each sorted fraction and quantified by UV absorbance on a Nanodrop 2000c.

The chain couples TRBV11-2 to TRBJ1-1; TRBD1 fits 8 bases in the junction. Sequencing was done on a sample of naive CD4+ T cells sorted from blood. Reading the label with the study, this specimen's cell subset or site is: CD45RA+ positively selected. The sequence came from a woman in her twenties or thirties in good health. The CDR3 region has the sequence CASSRIQGVTEAFF. In nucleotides, the sequence is TGTGCCAGCAGTCGTATACAGGGGGTCACTGAAGCTTTCTTT.